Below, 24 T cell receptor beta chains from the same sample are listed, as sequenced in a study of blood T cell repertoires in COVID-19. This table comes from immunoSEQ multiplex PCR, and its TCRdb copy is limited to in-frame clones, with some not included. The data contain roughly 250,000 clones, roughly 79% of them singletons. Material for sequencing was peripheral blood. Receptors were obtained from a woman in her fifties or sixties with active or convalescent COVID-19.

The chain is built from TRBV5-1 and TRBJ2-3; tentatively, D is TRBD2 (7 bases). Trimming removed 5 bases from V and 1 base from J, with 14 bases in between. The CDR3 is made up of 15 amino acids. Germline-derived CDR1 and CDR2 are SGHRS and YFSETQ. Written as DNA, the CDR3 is TGCGCCAGCAGAAGTGGGGGGGCCGGCACAGATACGCAGTATTTT. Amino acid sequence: CASRSGGAGTDTQYF.

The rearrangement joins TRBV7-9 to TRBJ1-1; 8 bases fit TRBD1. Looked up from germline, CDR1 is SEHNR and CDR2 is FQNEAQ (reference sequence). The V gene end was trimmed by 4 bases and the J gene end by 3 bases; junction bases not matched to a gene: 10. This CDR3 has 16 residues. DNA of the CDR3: TGTGCCAGCAGCTCCGGACAGGGCCGAAGGTACACTGAAGCTTTCTTT. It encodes CASSSGQGRRYTEAFF.

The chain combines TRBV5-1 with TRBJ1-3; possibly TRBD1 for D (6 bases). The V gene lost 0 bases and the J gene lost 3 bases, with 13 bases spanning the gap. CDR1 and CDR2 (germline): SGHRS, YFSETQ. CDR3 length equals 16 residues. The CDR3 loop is CASSLAGALFGNTIYF. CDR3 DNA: TGCGCCAGCAGCTTGGCAGGGGCCTTGTTTGGAAACACCATATATTTT.

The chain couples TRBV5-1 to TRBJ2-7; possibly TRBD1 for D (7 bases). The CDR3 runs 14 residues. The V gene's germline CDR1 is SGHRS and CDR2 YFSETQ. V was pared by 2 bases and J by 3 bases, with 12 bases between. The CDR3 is CASSLGGGGYEQYF. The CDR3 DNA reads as TGCGCCAGCAGCTTAGGAGGGGGCGGCTACGAGCAGTACTTC.

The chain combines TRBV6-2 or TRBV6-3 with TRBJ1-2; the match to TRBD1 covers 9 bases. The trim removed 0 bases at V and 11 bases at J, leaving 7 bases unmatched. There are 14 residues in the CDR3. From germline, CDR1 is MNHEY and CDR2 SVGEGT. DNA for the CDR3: TGTGCCAGCAGTTACTCCGGGACAGGGCGATGGTACACCTTC. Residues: CASSYSGTGRWYTF.

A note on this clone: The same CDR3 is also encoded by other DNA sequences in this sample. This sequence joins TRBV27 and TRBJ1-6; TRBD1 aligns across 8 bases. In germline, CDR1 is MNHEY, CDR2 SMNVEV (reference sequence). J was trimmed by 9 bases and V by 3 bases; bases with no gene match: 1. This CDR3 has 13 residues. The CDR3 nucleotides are TGTGCCAGCAGTTTGGACAGGGTTTCACCCCTCCACTTT. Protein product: CASSLDRVSPLHF.

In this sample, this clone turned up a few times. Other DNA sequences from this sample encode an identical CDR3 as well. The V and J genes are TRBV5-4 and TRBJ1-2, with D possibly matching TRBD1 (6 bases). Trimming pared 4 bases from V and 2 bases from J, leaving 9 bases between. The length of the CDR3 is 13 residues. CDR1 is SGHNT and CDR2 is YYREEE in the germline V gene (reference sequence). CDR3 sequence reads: CASSPDRNYGYTF. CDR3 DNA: TGTGCCAGCAGCCCGGACAGAAACTATGGCTACACCTTC.

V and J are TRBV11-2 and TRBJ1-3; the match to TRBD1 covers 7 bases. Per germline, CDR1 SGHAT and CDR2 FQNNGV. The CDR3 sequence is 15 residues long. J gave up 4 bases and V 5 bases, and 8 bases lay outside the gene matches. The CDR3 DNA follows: TGTGCCAGCAGCCCCCTAGGGGGCCCCGGAAACACCATATATTTT. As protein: CASSPLGGPGNTIYF.

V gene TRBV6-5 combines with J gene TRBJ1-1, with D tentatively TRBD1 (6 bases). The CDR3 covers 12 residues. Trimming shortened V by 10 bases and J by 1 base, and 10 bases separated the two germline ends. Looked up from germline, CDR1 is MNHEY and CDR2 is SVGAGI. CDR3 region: CATVGGNTEAFF. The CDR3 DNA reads TGTGCCACTGTAGGGGGGAACACTGAAGCTTTCTTT.

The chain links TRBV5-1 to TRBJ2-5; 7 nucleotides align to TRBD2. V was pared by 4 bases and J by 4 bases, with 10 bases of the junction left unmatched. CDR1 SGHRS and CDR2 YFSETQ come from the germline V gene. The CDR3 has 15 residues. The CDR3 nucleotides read TGCGCCAGCAGCCTTTGGAGCGGGGACCGAGAGACCCAGTACTTC. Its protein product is CASSLWSGDRETQYF.

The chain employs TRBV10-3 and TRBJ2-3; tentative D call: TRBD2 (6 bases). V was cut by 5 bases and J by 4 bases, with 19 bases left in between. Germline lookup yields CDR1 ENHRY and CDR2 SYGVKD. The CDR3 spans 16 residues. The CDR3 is CAISPRDFGSADTQYF. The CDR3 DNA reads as TGTGCCATCAGTCCTAGGGACTTCGGGTCCGCAGATACGCAGTATTTT.

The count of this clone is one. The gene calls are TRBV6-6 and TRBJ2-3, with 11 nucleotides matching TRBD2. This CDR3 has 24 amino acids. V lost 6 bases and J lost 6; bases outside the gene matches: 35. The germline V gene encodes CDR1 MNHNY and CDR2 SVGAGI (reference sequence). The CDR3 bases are TGTGCCAGCAGCTCCACCCCTCCCACCGGGCTTCTAGCGGGGGGCCGGCCACTTCGGGATACGCAGTATTTT. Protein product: CASSSTPPTGLLAGGRPLRDTQYF.

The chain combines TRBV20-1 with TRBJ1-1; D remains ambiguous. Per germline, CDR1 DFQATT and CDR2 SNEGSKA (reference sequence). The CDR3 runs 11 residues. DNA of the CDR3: TGCAGGCCCGAGGAGAACACTGAAGCTTTCTTT. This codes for CRPEENTEAFF.

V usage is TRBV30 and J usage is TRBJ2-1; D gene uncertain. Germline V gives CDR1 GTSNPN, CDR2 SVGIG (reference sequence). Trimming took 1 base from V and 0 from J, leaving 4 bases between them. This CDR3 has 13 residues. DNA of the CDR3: TGTGCCTGGAGTGCTAGCTCCTACAATGAGCAGTTCTTC. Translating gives CAWSASSYNEQFF.

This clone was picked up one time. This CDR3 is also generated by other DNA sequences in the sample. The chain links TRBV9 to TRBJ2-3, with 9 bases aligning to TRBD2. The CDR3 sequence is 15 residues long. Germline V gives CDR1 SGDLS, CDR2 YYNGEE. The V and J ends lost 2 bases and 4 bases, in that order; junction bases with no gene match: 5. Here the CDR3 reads CASSVGGGAADTQYF. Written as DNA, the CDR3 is TGTGCCAGCAGCGTCGGCGGGGGGGCCGCAGATACGCAGTATTTT.

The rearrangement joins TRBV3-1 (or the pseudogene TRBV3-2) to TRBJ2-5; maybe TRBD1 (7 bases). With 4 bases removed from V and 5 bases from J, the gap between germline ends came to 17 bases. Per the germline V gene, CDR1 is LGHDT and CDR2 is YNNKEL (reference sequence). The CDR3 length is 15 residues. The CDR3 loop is CASSPRQGGYETQYF. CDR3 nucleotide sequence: TGTGCCAGCAGCCCTCGACAGGGAGGATACGAGACCCAGTACTTC.

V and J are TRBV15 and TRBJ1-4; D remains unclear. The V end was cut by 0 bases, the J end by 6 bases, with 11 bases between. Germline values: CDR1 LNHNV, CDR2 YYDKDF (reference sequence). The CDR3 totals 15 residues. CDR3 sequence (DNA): TGTGCCACCAGCAGAGAACCGGGGTGGGATGAAAAACTGTTTTTT. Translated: CATSREPGWDEKLFF. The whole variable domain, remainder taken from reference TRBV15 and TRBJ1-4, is DAMVIQNPRYQVTQFGKPVTLSCSQTLNHNVMYWYQQKSSQAPKLLFHYYDKDFNNEADTPDNFQSRRPNTSFCFLDIRSPGLGDTAMYLCATSREPGWDEKLFFGSGTQLSVL.

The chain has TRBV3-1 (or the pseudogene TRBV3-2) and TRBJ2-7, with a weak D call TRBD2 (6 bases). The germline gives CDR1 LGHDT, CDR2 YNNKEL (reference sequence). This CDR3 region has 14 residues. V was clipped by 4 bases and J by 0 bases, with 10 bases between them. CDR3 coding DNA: TGTGCCAGCAGCCCATGGGGGGACTCCTACGAGCAGTACTTC. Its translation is CASSPWGDSYEQYF.

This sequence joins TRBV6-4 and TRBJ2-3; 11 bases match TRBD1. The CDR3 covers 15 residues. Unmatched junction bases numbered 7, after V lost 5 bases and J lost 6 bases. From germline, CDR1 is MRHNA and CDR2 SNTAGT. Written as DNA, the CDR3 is TGTGCCAGCAGTTCCGGGACAGGGGGATCGGATACGCAGTATTTT. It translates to CASSSGTGGSDTQYF.

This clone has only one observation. The CDR3 region is CASSFDIRPDYGYTF. The CDR3 region has the DNA TGTGCCAGCAGTTTCGACATACGTCCTGACTATGGCTACACCTTC. V and J are TRBV6-5 and TRBJ1-2; D gene unclear. The CDR3 runs to 15 residues. V was clipped by 4 bases and J by 3 bases, with 15 bases between them. The V gene's germline CDR1 is MNHEY and CDR2 SVGAGI.

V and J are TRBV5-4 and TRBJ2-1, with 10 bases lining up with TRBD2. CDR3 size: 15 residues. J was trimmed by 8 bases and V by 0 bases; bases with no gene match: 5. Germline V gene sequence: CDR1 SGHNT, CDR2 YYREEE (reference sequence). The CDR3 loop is CASSLVSGGDDEQFF. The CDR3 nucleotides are TGTGCCAGCAGCTTGGTCAGCGGGGGGGATGATGAGCAGTTCTTC.

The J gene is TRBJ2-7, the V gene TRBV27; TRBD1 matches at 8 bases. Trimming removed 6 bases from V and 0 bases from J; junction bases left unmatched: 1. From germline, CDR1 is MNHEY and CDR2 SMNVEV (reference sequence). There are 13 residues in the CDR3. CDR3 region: CASRTGVSYEQYF. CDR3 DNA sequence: TGTGCCAGCAGGACAGGGGTCTCCTACGAGCAGTACTTC.

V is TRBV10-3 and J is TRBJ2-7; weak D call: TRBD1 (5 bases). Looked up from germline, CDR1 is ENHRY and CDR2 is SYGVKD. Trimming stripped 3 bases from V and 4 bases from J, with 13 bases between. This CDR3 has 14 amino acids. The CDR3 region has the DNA TGTGCCATCAGTGACACCGGCAGGGATTACGAGCAGTACTTC. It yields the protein CAISDTGRDYEQYF.

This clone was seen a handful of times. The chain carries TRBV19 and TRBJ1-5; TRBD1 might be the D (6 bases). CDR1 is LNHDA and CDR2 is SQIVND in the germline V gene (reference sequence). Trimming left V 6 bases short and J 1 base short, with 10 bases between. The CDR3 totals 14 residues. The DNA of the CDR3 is TGTGCCAGTAGCACTCAGGGGAGCAATCAGCCCCAGCATTTT. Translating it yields CASSTQGSNQPQHF.